This entry lists 2 T cell receptor beta chains sequenced from one sample in a study of vaccination and CD4 T cells after COVID-19. Researchers used the Oncomine TCR Beta short-read assay to sequence DNA from cultured CD4+ T cells. Each CDR3 protein gets one entry after TCRdb re-called the PCR reads with MiXCR. The data show approximately 19,000 distinct CDR3 sequences, 51% seen once. Treatment defined: roughly 10-day PBMC culture with coronavirus spike peptide pools or control peptides (ViraFEST assay). Their recognized antigens are unknown. The sample was CD4+ T cells from blood, cultured in vitro, taken before SARS-CoV-2 vaccination. The source of these receptors is a human donor who had recovered from COVID-19.

The chain uses TRBV11-2 and TRBJ2-7; the match to TRBD2 covers 9 bases. In germline, CDR1 is SGHAT, CDR2 FQNNGV. J lost 6 bases, V lost 0 bases, and 6 bases had no gene match. The CDR3 extends over 15 amino acids. This CDR3 is CASSLDFSGRSEQYF. The DNA of the CDR3 is TGTGCCAGCAGCTTAGATTTTAGCGGGAGAAGCGAGCAGTACTTC.

This chain connects TRBV7-8 to TRBJ1-6; D gene ambiguous. The CDR3 is made up of 14 amino acids. V was trimmed by 3 bases and J by 14 bases, leaving 17 bases between them. In germline, CDR1 is SGHVS, CDR2 FQNEAQ. The CDR3 nucleotides read TGTGCCAGCAGCTTTGGTTCGGACGGGTCAACCCTCCACTTT. Its protein product is CASSFGSDGSTLHF.